This TCR beta chain was profiled in a study of control samples from healthy donors and cancer patients. This CDR3 region has 16 residues. Trimming took off 4 bases at V and 7 bases at J, with 17 bases between the two ends. Germline V lookup: CDR1 LNHDA, CDR2 SQIVND (reference sequence). Sequencing was performed with immunoSEQ multiplex PCR; in TCRdb, only in-frame clones are kept and a portion is missing. The data hold some 95,000 clones, with around nine tenths observed a single time. The sequenced sample consisted of blood. The chain joins TRBV19 to TRBJ1-6, with D tentatively TRBD1 (5 bases). The source is a human donor in good health. The donor label of this sample is uncertain. The CDR3 protein is CASSNFTGTGNSPLHF. Written as DNA, the CDR3 is TGTGCCAGTAGTAACTTTACCGGGACCGGGAATTCACCCCTCCACTTT.